These 24 T cell receptor beta chains share one sample of origin, sequenced in a study of shared clonotypes between healthy human individuals. Libraries were prepared by immunoSEQ multiplex PCR; TCRdb keeps only in-frame clonotypes and omits some of them. The repertoire consists of hundreds of thousands of clones, with approximately 96% occurring once and the leading ten covering less than 0.12%. It was CD45RO-negative cells, positively selected for CCR7, that made up naive CD8 cells, with terminally differentiated effector memory CD45RA+ cells excluded. Material for sequencing was naive CD8+ T cells sorted from blood. The receptors were sampled from a woman aged 25 to 39 in good health.

The genes are TRBV29-1 and TRBJ2-2; D is uncertain. This CDR3 is built from 12 residues. The V end lost 7 bases, the J end lost 0 bases, and 6 bases lay between the germline ends. Germline V lookup: CDR1 SQVTM, CDR2 ANQGSEA. Here the CDR3 reads CSARANTGELFF. The CDR3 DNA reads TGCAGCGCCAGAGCGAACACCGGGGAGCTGTTTTTT.

This chain joins TRBV5-4 and TRBJ1-3; D call uncertain. The CDR3 is 16 residues long. The germline V gene encodes CDR1 SGHNT and CDR2 YYREEE (reference sequence). Trimming shortened V by 3 bases and J by 0 bases, and 13 bases separated the two germline ends. CDR3 DNA: TGTGCCAGCAGCTCGGGCCTTTGGGGCTCTGGAAACACCATATATTTT. Amino acids: CASSSGLWGSGNTIYF.

This clone has only one observation. V gene TRBV27 combines with J gene TRBJ1-2; TRBD1 matches 9 bases. Germline CDR1 is MNHEY and CDR2 is SMNVEV (reference sequence). The CDR3 totals 12 residues. Trimming took 6 bases from V and 7 from J; bases not matched to a gene: 3. In nucleotides, the CDR3 is TGTGCCAGCAGGACAGGGGGAACTGGCTACACCTTC. Translation gives CASRTGGTGYTF.

On this clone: This same CDR3 is encoded by further DNA sequences in the sample. The rearrangement uses TRBV28 and TRBJ2-1; the D gene could be TRBD1 or TRBD2 (5 bases each). CDR1 is MDHEN, CDR2 SYDVKM, per germline. The CDR3 extends over 14 amino acids. V dropped 4 bases and J dropped 4 bases, with 11 bases sitting between them. The DNA of the CDR3 is TGTGCCAGCAGTTCCGGGACCACATACAATGAGCAGTTCTTC. Protein sequence: CASSSGTTYNEQFF. Full variable domain (rest looked up from reference TRBV28 and TRBJ2-1): DVKVTQSSRYLVKRTGEKVFLECVQDMDHENMFWYRQDPGLGLRLIYFSYDVKMKEKGDIPEGYSVSREKKERFSLILESASTNQTSMYLCASSSGTTYNEQFFGPGTRLTVL.

The genes are TRBV28 and TRBJ2-7; TRBD2 aligns across 9 bases. This CDR3 is built from 15 residues. Trimming at V came to 5 bases and at J to 5 bases, leaving 10 bases not matched to a gene. Per germline, CDR1 MDHEN and CDR2 SYDVKM. The CDR3 DNA is TGTGCCAGCAGTCAGCCGCGGAGCGGGAGGAACGAGCAGTACTTC. It is translated as CASSQPRSGRNEQYF.

The chain uses TRBV15 and TRBJ1-5; D remains unclear. This CDR3 spans 15 amino acids. Per the germline V gene, CDR1 is LNHNV and CDR2 is YYDKDF (reference sequence). The V gene lost 0 bases and the J gene lost 7 bases, with 13 bases spanning the gap. CDR3 nucleotides: TGTGCCACCAGCAGAGATTTATGGGGAGGCCAGCCCCAGCATTTT. Translated, it gives CATSRDLWGGQPQHF.

This chain connects TRBV28 to TRBJ2-7; maybe TRBD1 (5 bases). This CDR3 has 13 residues. Germline V gene data show CDR1 as MDHEN and CDR2 as SYDVKM. Trimming left V 7 bases short and J 0 bases short, with 10 bases between. The CDR3 DNA reads as TGTGCCAGCAAGACAGAGGACTCCTACGAGCAGTACTTC. Amino acids: CASKTEDSYEQYF.

The chain combines TRBV4-1 with TRBJ2-7; the D gene is possibly TRBD1 (6 bases). Germline V gene data show CDR1 as MGHRA and CDR2 as YSYEKL. Between the trimmed V and J ends, which lost 3 bases and 3 bases, there was a span of 15 bases. This CDR3 has 15 amino acids. The CDR3 spells CASSQGLGANYEQYF. The DNA for the CDR3 is TGCGCCAGCAGCCAGGGATTGGGGGCTAACTACGAGCAGTACTTC.

The rearrangement links TRBV19 to TRBJ1-2, with D uncertain. Deletions cut 5 bases from V and 0 bases from J, with 10 bases between. Germline CDR1 and CDR2: LNHDA and SQIVND (reference sequence). The CDR3 extends over 14 amino acids. The CDR3 DNA reads as TGTGCCAGTAGTGAAGCGTTTTCTAACTATGGCTACACCTTC. Its translation: CASSEAFSNYGYTF.

This chain links TRBV29-1 with TRBJ2-7, with D possibly being TRBD1 (5 bases). Germline-derived CDR1 and CDR2 are SQVTM and ANQGSEA. Trimming took 5 bases from V and 2 from J, leaving 10 bases between them. CDR3 length: 12 amino acids. The CDR3 reads CSVPGLTYEQYF. As DNA, the CDR3 is TGCAGCGTTCCAGGGCTTACCTACGAGCAGTACTTC.

CDR3 nucleotides: TGTGCCAGTAGTACAGGAACAACGGGACTAGCGGGGATTTACGAGCAGTTCTTC. This translates into CASSTGTTGLAGIYEQFF. The genes are TRBV19 and TRBJ2-1; 13 bases are shared with TRBD2. The germline CDR1 and CDR2 sequences are LNHDA and SQIVND (reference sequence). The CDR3 has 18 amino acids. J lost 10 bases, V lost 4 bases, and 16 bases had no gene match.

CDR3 sequence reads: CAGLRTSGRTDTQYF. The CDR3 nucleotides read TGTGCCGGGCTGAGGACTAGCGGGAGAACAGATACGCAGTATTTT. The V gene is TRBV6-5, the J gene TRBJ2-3; the match to TRBD2 covers 13 bases. Germline V gene lookup returns CDR1 MNHEY and CDR2 SVGAGI. V dropped 11 bases and J dropped 3; count of bases not matched to a gene: 8. This CDR3 has 15 amino acids.

The genes are TRBV28 and TRBJ2-7; D assignment may be TRBD1 or TRBD2 (5 bases each). V was shortened by 5 bases and J by 1 base, with 15 bases between the two germline ends. CDR3 length: 15 residues. Germline V gene lookup returns CDR1 MDHEN and CDR2 SYDVKM. CDR3 nucleotide sequence: TGTGCCAGCAGTCTTACCGGGACCGCATCCTACGAGCAGTACTTC. Its translation is CASSLTGTASYEQYF.

V and J are TRBV25-1 and TRBJ2-2, with D unclear. CDR3 length: 12 amino acids. V gave up 3 bases and J gave up 6 bases, with 5 bases separating them. The germline gives CDR1 MGHDK, CDR2 SYGVNS. DNA for the CDR3: TGTGCCAGCAGTGACGCCCCCGGGGAGCTGTTTTTT. Translation: CASSDAPGELFF.

This rearrangement joins TRBV7-7 to TRBJ2-2; D remains ambiguous. Germline V lookup: CDR1 SSHAT, CDR2 FNYEAQ (reference sequence). The CDR3 consists of 17 residues. Trimming took off 5 bases at V and 1 base at J, with 17 bases between the two ends. The CDR3 coding sequence is TGTGCCAGCAGCCCCTCGCCGTCAGCACTGAACACCGGGGAGCTGTTTTTT. This sequence encodes CASSPSPSALNTGELFF.

This chain links TRBV7-9 with TRBJ1-1; D is ambiguous. V lost 6 bases to trimming and J lost 1 base, with 6 bases between them. This CDR3 contains 12 residues. Germline V gene lookup returns CDR1 SEHNR and CDR2 FQNEAQ (reference sequence). CDR3 in amino acids: CASRLSNTEAFF. The CDR3 DNA sequence: TGTGCCAGCAGGCTCTCGAACACTGAAGCTTTCTTT.

Worth noting for this clone: The same CDR3 also results from other DNA sequences found in this sample. The rearrangement links TRBV27 to TRBJ1-1; no clear D. CDR1 is MNHEY and CDR2 is SMNVEV in the germline V gene (reference sequence). The CDR3 covers 13 residues. V gave up 0 bases and J gave up 4 bases, with 6 bases separating them. CDR3 sequence (DNA): TGTGCCAGCAGTTTATCAGGCATCACTGAAGCTTTCTTT. This codes for CASSLSGITEAFF.

The chain links TRBV9 to TRBJ2-5, with a tentative D call TRBD2 (6 bases). This CDR3 is built from 13 residues. Trimming removed 0 bases from V and 11 bases from J, with 14 bases in between. The germline CDR1 and CDR2 sequences are SGDLS and YYNGEE. The CDR3 bases are TGTGCCAGCAGCGTAGGGATCCTACGGGAGCAGTACTTC. This encodes CASSVGILREQYF.

In regard to this clone: The same CDR3 can be traced to other DNA sequences in this sample. CDR3 loop: CASSPGQVLYEQYF. Written as DNA, the CDR3 is TGTGCCAGCAGTCCTGGACAGGTTCTATACGAGCAGTACTTC. The chain links TRBV27 to TRBJ2-7; 7 bases align to TRBD1. The J segment lost 4 bases and the V segment lost 5 bases, leaving 8 bases of the junction unmatched. Germline CDR1 MNHEY, CDR2 SMNVEV (reference sequence). The CDR3 consists of 14 residues.

The CDR3 coding sequence is TGTGCCAGCAGCACGGACAGTTATAACACTGAAGCTTTCTTT. Translation gives CASSTDSYNTEAFF. The J gene is TRBJ1-1, the V gene TRBV7-8; D perhaps matches TRBD1 (6 bases). Germline V lookup: CDR1 SGHVS, CDR2 FQNEAQ. This CDR3 is 14 amino acids long. Trimming removed 5 bases from V and 2 bases from J, with 12 bases in between.

This clone has a single count. CDR3 nucleotides: TGTGCCAGCAGCTCGCCCCGGACAGTGATTAATGAGCAGTTCTTC. This encodes CASSSPRTVINEQFF. The chain couples TRBV11-2 to TRBJ2-1; D perhaps matches TRBD1 (6 bases). Germline CDR1 is SGHAT and CDR2 is FQNNGV. V was clipped by 4 bases and J by 7 bases, with 17 bases between them. The CDR3 has 15 amino acids.

The rearrangement links TRBV28 to TRBJ1-2; a weak D match, TRBD1 (5 bases). Germline lookup yields CDR1 MDHEN and CDR2 SYDVKM. There are 14 residues in the CDR3. The V gene lost 6 bases and the J gene lost 6 bases, with 17 bases spanning the gap. CDR3 coding DNA: TGTGCCAGCAGCCTGGGACTGCCGAAGGATGGCTACACCTTC. Protein product: CASSLGLPKDGYTF.

V gene TRBV28 combines with J gene TRBJ2-1; 16 bases fit TRBD2. The germline V gene encodes CDR1 MDHEN and CDR2 SYDVKM. V lost 5 bases, J lost 0 bases, and 4 bases stayed unmatched. The CDR3 loop spans 18 amino acids. The CDR3 nucleotides are TGTGCCAGCAGTCCCGGGACTAGCGGGAGGGCCTCCTACAATGAGCAGTTCTTC. It translates to CASSPGTSGRASYNEQFF.

The genes are TRBV11-2 and TRBJ2-7; D perhaps matches TRBD2 (5 bases). V was trimmed by 4 bases and J by 2 bases, leaving 9 bases between them. CDR3 length equals 13 residues. Germline V gene sequence: CDR1 SGHAT, CDR2 FQNNGV. DNA for the CDR3: TGTGCCAGCAGCTGGGGAGTTACCTACGAGCAGTACTTC. The encoded protein is CASSWGVTYEQYF.